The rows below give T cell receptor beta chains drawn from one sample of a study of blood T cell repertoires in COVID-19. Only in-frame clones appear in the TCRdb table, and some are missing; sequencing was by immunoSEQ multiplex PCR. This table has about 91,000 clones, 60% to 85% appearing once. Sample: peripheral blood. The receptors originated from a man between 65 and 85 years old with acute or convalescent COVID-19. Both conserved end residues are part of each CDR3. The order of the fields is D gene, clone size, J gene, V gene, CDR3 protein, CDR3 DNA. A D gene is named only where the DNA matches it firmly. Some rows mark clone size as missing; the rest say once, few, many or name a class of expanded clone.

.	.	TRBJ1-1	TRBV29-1	CSVDPRGNTEAFF	TGCAGCGTCGATCCCAGGGGGAACACTGAAGCTTTCTTT
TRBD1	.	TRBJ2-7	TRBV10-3	CAISRSQGAGEQYF	TGTGCCATCAGTCGTTCGCAGGGGGCTGGCGAGCAGTACTTC
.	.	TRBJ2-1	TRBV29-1	CSVEVGVAESIEQFF	TGCAGCGTTGAAGTTGGGGTAGCGGAGAGCATTGAGCAGTTCTTC
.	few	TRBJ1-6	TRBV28	CASSLITSSYNSPLHF	TGTGCCAGCAGTTTAATAACGAGCTCCTATAATTCACCCCTCCACTTT
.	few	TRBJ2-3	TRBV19	CASRPRGRTSTDTQYF	TGTGCCAGTAGGCCTAGAGGGCGGACTAGCACAGATACGCAGTATTTT
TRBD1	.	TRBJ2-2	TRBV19	CASSIRQGGTGKLFF	TGTGCCAGTAGTATAAGACAGGGTGGAACCGGGAAGCTGTTTTTT
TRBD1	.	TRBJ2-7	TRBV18	CASSPLGGNEQYF	TGTGCCAGCTCACCTTTAGGGGGCAACGAGCAGTACTTC
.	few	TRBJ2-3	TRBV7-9	CASSHSGVLTDTQYF	TGTGCCAGCAGCCACTCAGGGGTCCTCACAGATACGCAGTATTTT
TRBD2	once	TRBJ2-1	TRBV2	CASTGTSGSEQFF	TGTGCCAGCACTGGGACTAGCGGTAGTGAGCAGTTCTTC
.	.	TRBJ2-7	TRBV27	CASSLGRGEPYEQYF	TGTGCCAGCAGTTTAGGCAGGGGCGAGCCCTACGAGCAGTACTTC
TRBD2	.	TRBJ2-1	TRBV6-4	CASSDTSGRNEQFF	TGTGCCAGCAGTGACACTAGCGGGAGGAATGAGCAGTTCTTC
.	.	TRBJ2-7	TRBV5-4	CASSGAGGSSSYEQYF	TGTGCCAGCAGCGGGGCTGGGGGCTCGAGCTCCTACGAGCAGTACTTC
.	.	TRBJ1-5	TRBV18	CASSPDSPGSQPQHF	TGTGCCAGCTCACCAGATAGTCCAGGGTCTCAGCCCCAGCATTTT
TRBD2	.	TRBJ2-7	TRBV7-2	CASSFQRDAYEQYF	TGTGCCAGCAGCTTCCAGCGGGACGCCTACGAGCAGTACTTC
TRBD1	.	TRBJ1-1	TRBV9	CASSVGPRGWAEAFF	TGTGCCAGCAGCGTAGGGCCCAGGGGGTGGGCTGAAGCTTTCTTT
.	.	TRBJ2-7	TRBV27	CASSSSYEQYF	TGTGCCAGCAGCAGCTCCTACGAGCAGTACTTC
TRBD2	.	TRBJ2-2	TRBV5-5	CASSVRLAGGTSGELFF	TGTGCCAGCAGCGTACGACTAGCGGGAGGGACTAGCGGGGAGCTGTTTTTT
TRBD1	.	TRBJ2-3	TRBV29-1	CSVEVMTGEAQYF	TGCAGCGTTGAAGTGATGACAGGGGAAGCGCAGTATTTT
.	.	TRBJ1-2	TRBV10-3	CAISESIPRGYYGYTF	TGTGCCATCAGTGAGTCGATCCCACGAGGGTACTATGGCTACACCTTC
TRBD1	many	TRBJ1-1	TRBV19	CASSVTGFTEAFF	TGTGCCAGTAGTGTGACAGGGTTCACTGAAGCTTTCTTT
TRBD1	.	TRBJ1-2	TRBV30	CAWQSGGYHYGYTF	TGTGCCTGGCAGTCAGGGGGCTATCACTATGGCTACACCTTC
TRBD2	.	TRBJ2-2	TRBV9	CASSSHSGGPSYTGELFF	TGTGCCAGCAGCAGTCATAGCGGGGGGCCTTCGTACACCGGGGAGCTGTTTTTT
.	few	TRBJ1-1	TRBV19	CASGSDRMNTEAFF	TGTGCCAGTGGCAGTGACAGGATGAACACTGAAGCTTTCTTT
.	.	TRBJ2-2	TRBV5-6	CASSVGTPNTGELFF	TGTGCCAGCAGCGTAGGGACACCGAACACCGGGGAGCTGTTTTTT
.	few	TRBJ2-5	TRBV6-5	CASRRTEQETQYF	TGTGCCAGCAGGCGGACAGAGCAAGAGACCCAGTACTTC
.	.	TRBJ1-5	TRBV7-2	CASSLESGRGQPQHF	TGTGCCAGCAGCTTAGAGTCAGGGAGGGGTCAGCCCCAGCATTTT
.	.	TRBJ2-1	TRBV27	CASSRTDRSRVNEQFF	TGTGCCAGCAGTAGGACCGACAGGAGTAGAGTCAATGAGCAGTTCTTC